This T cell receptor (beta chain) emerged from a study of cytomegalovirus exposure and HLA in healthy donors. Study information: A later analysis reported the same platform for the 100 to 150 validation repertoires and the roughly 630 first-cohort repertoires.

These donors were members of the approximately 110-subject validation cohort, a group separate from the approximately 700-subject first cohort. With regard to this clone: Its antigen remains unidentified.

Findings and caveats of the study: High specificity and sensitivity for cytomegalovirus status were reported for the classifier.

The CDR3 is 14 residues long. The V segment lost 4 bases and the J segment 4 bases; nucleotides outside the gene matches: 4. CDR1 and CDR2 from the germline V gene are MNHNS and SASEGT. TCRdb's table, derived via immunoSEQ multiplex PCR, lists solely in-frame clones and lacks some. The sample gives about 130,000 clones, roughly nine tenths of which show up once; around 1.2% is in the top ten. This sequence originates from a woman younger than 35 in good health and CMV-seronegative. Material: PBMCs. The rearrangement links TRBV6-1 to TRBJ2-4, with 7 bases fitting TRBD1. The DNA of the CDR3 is TGTGCCAGCAGTGCACAGGGGCAGAAAAACATTCAGTACTTC. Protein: CASSAQGQKNIQYF.